The sequence of this T cell receptor (beta chain) was determined in a study of a mutant IDH1 vaccine in newly diagnosed glioma. Study-wide background: Commencement of vaccination occurred 4-6 weeks following radiotherapy alone, or concurrently with temozolomide cycles. Treated patients had a mean age of around 39 years and a sex split that was roughly 60% male and 37.5% female. Before enrollment, patients got radiotherapy alone, temozolomide alone, or mostly the combination.

About this clone itself: Its antigen is still unknown.

General study findings and limits: The occurrence of vaccine-induced immune responses was seen in over 90% of patients.

V lost 6 bases to trimming and J lost 1 base; unmatched junction nucleotides: 5. Germline CDR1 reads SQVTM; CDR2 reads ANQGSEA. This CDR3 region has 14 residues. The sample's time point: week 11, during vaccination. Doses of 300 ug of mutant IDH1 20-mer peptide were given with topical imiquimod. Clones were read by immunoSEQ multiplex PCR, and TCRdb kept only the in-frame ones, dropping some. Of about 120,000 clones in the sample, about 90% were seen once. The receptor was derived from a woman in her 50s with glioma. The rearrangement joins TRBV29-1 to TRBJ2-2; 7 bases fit TRBD1. The sample in question was PBMCs, obtained from a glioma patient whose treatment included an IDH1 peptide vaccine. The CDR3 bases are TGCAGCGTCTCCGACAGGGTGAACACCGGGGAGCTGTTTTTT. It codes for CSVSDRVNTGELFF.